Shown below are 27 T cell receptor beta chains from a single sample sequenced in a study of T cell repertoires in cytomegalovirus infection. TCRdb ran MiXCR on the reads and lists one entry per CDR3 protein. The table lists around 300,000 distinct CDR3 sequences, 20% to 25% of them singletons. No antigens are known for them. The sequenced sample was cultured PBMCs, obtained from culture after CMV antigen stimulation. All receptors derive from a human donor in good health (CMV status not recorded). Some clones in this sample may be carry-over from other donors' samples.

This clonotype was found a few times. This chain joins TRBV19 and TRBJ2-5, with a weak D call TRBD2 (6 bases). This CDR3 has 14 amino acids. CDR1 is LNHDA and CDR2 is SQIVND in the germline V gene (reference sequence). V was trimmed by 6 bases and J by 1 base, leaving 12 bases between them. CDR3 loop: CASRVSGGQETQYF. The CDR3 DNA is TGTGCCAGTAGAGTGTCCGGGGGCCAAGAGACCCAGTACTTC. Full variable domain (rest looked up from reference TRBV19 and TRBJ2-5): DGGITQSPKYLFRKEGQNVTLSCEQNLNHDAMYWYRQDPGQGLRLIYYSQIVNDFQKGDIAEGYSVSREKKESFPLTVTSAQKNPTAFYLCASRVSGGQETQYFGPGTRLLVL.

This clonotype was recorded a few times. This chain links TRBV12-5 with TRBJ1-1; D perhaps matches TRBD1 (6 bases). Germline V CDR1 and CDR2: LGHNT, FRNRAP. This CDR3 is 16 amino acids long. V lost 4 bases and J lost 7, with 22 bases in between. The DNA of the CDR3 is TGTGCTAGTGGTTCGAAGACAGGATCAGTGGGGTTTGAAGCTTTCTTT. Translating it yields CASGSKTGSVGFEAFF.

The J gene is TRBJ2-3, the V gene TRBV20-1; D could derive from TRBD1 or TRBD2 (6 bases each). The CDR3 is 14 residues long. CDR1 and CDR2 from the germline V gene are DFQATT and SNEGSKA (reference sequence). CDR3 sequence (DNA): TGCAGCCCAGAGGGGGAGACTATGGGAGGTACGCAGTATTTT. Encoded protein: CSPEGETMGGTQYF.

This chain connects TRBV6-2 or TRBV6-3 to TRBJ2-1, with TRBD2 matching over 7 bases. Germline V CDR1 and CDR2: MNHEY, SVGEGT. Trimming took 5 bases from V and 10 from J; bases not matched to a gene: 14. The CDR3 runs 15 residues. The CDR3 nucleotides are TGTGCCAGCAGTGCTAGCGGAGCAAGACCTTACGAGCAGTTCTTC. The encoded protein is CASSASGARPYEQFF.

The chain uses TRBV3-1 and TRBJ1-1; D is unresolved. The germline gives CDR1 LGHDT, CDR2 YNNKEL (reference sequence). V shed 0 bases and J shed 1 base, with 6 bases lying between them. CDR3 length equals 14 residues. The CDR3 is CASSQDWANTEAFF. As DNA, the CDR3 is TGTGCCAGCAGCCAAGATTGGGCGAACACTGAAGCTTTCTTT.

Written as DNA, the CDR3 is TGTGCCAGCAGCCAAGACAGGGGAAGCTCCTACGAGCAGTACTTC. It specifies CASSQDRGSSYEQYF. V and J are TRBV7-8 and TRBJ2-7, with TRBD1 identical over 8 bases. V shed 5 bases, J shed 0 bases, and the junction held 6 bases outside the gene matches. There are 15 residues in the CDR3. Germline V gene sequence: CDR1 SGHVS, CDR2 FQNEAQ.

The chain couples TRBV9 to TRBJ2-7; tentatively, D is TRBD2 (6 bases). Trimming removed 0 bases from V and 0 bases from J, with 13 bases in between. Germline V gene sequence: CDR1 SGDLS, CDR2 YYNGEE. CDR3 length: 16 residues. The CDR3 loop is CASSVGGLGLSYEQYF. CDR3 bases: TGTGCCAGCAGCGTAGGAGGTTTGGGACTCTCCTACGAGCAGTACTTC.

At least ten counts were recorded for this clonotype. This chain connects TRBV7-2 to TRBJ1-2; D is ambiguous. The V end lost 1 base, the J end lost 0 bases, and 6 bases lay between the germline ends. This CDR3 contains 14 residues. Germline V gives CDR1 SGHTA, CDR2 FQGNSA. DNA of the CDR3: TGTGCCAGCAGCTTAGGAGAAGCTAACTATGGCTACACCTTC. Its translation: CASSLGEANYGYTF.

The rearrangement links TRBV18 to TRBJ2-3, with 10 bases aligning to TRBD2. The V and J ends lost 4 bases and 0 bases, in that order; junction bases with no gene match: 4. This CDR3 contains 16 residues. Looked up from germline, CDR1 is KGHSH and CDR2 is LQKENI. CDR3 DNA sequence: TGTGCCAGCTCACAAGAAGCGGGAGGGAGCACAGATACGCAGTATTTT. This encodes CASSQEAGGSTDTQYF.

This clonotype was picked up many times. V gene TRBV6-1 combines with J gene TRBJ2-7; 8 positions match TRBD2. The germline V gene encodes CDR1 MNHNS and CDR2 SASEGT. The CDR3 totals 16 residues. J was trimmed by 6 bases and V by 3 bases; bases with no gene match: 13. The DNA of the CDR3 is TGTGCCAGCAGTGATGGTCTAGCGGGCCATCGAGGCGAGCAGTACGTC. This translates into CASSDGLAGHRGEQYV.

Turning to this clonotype: A read error may be the cause here, since a much bigger clone is one base away. No conserved phenylalanine or tryptophan is present at the end of the CDR3, so a read error is the likely explanation. The DNA of the CDR3 is TGTGCCAGCAGCGCGAGTCCACTAAGTAATGAGCAGTTCCTC. Protein product: CASSASPLSNEQFL. The chain is built from TRBV7-2 and TRBJ2-1; D unclear. Deletions cut 5 bases from V and 7 bases from J, with 15 bases between. The CDR3 totals 14 residues. Per the germline V gene, CDR1 is SGHTA and CDR2 is FQGNSA.

The sample holds many counts of this clonotype. The chain carries TRBV11-1 and TRBJ2-3; D not resolved. Per the germline V gene, CDR1 is SGHAT and CDR2 is FQDESV (reference sequence). CDR3 length equals 15 residues. Trimming stripped 2 bases from V and 5 bases from J, with 14 bases between. In nucleotides, the CDR3 is TGTGCCAGCAGCTTACGGACGGTGGTAATAGATACGCAGTATTTT. Amino acids: CASSLRTVVIDTQYF. The entire variable domain, with the rest obtained from reference TRBV11-1 and TRBJ2-3, is as follows: EAEVAQSPRYKITEKSQAVAFWCDPISGHATLYWYRQILGQGPELLVQFQDESVVDDSQLPKDRFSAERLKGVDSTLKIQPAELGDSAMYLCASSLRTVVIDTQYFGPGTRLTVL.

This clonotype was detected many times. The chain couples TRBV7-9 to TRBJ2-5; D possibly corresponds to TRBD2 (5 bases). Looked up from germline, CDR1 is SEHNR and CDR2 is FQNEAQ (reference sequence). Between the trimmed V and J ends, which lost 1 base and 2 bases, there was a span of 11 bases. There are 15 residues in the CDR3. CDR3 sequence: CASSLVDRGQETQYF. The CDR3 DNA sequence: TGTGCCAGCAGCTTAGTTGATCGCGGGCAAGAGACCCAGTACTTC.

The rearrangement joins TRBV12-3 or TRBV12-4 to TRBJ2-2; D may be TRBD1 (6 bases). V lost 7 bases to trimming and J lost 6 bases, with 15 bases between them. The CDR3 consists of 14 residues. CDR3 in amino acids: CASKRQEDPGELFF. CDR3 DNA sequence: TGTGCCAGCAAAAGACAGGAAGACCCCGGGGAGCTGTTTTTT.

This clonotype was counted many times. The genes are TRBV12-3 or TRBV12-4 and TRBJ1-2; D remains ambiguous. This CDR3 has 14 residues. Trimming removed 5 bases from V and 6 bases from J, with 16 bases in between. The CDR3 loop is CASSPIGPVHGYTF. In DNA form, the CDR3 reads TGTGCCAGCAGTCCCATAGGCCCAGTCCATGGCTACACCTTC.

The V gene is TRBV28, the J gene TRBJ2-7; D is uncertain. Trimming took off 7 bases at V and 4 bases at J, with 23 bases between the two ends. CDR1 and CDR2 (germline): MDHEN, SYDVKM. The CDR3 spans 16 residues. CDR3 in amino acids: CASTSPSGDSPYEQYF. The DNA for the CDR3 is TGTGCCAGCACCTCGCCCAGTGGCGACTCCCCTTACGAGCAGTACTTC.

This clonotype was detected ten times or more. This rearrangement joins TRBV28 to TRBJ1-6; 9 bases align to TRBD1. Germline-derived CDR1 and CDR2 are MDHEN and SYDVKM. The V segment lost 8 bases and the J segment 5 bases; nucleotides outside the gene matches: 4. CDR3 length: 14 residues. The CDR3 loop reads CASHRTGDNSPLHF. DNA of the CDR3: TGTGCCAGCCATCGGACAGGGGATAATTCACCCCTCCACTTT.

This clonotype was observed a few times. The V call is TRBV11-2, the J call TRBJ2-3; D possibly matches TRBD1 or TRBD2 (5 bases each). V was trimmed by 4 bases and J by 0 bases, leaving 14 bases between them. This CDR3 has 16 residues. The germline V gene has CDR1 SGHAT and CDR2 FQNNGV. The CDR3, as DNA: TGTGCCAGCAGCTCCCGGGGCGCGGCAAGCACAGATACGCAGTATTTT. Translation gives CASSSRGAASTDTQYF.

Within the sample, this clonotype is large. The chain joins TRBV7-8 to TRBJ2-7, with a tentative D call TRBD2 (6 bases). V was trimmed by 0 bases and J by 5 bases, leaving 14 bases between them. Germline CDR1 reads SGHVS; CDR2 reads FQNEAQ. The CDR3 length is 15 residues. The CDR3 DNA reads as TGTGCCAGCAGCTTAGCGGTCCAGGGAGGTAACGAGCAGTACTTC. Translated: CASSLAVQGGNEQYF. Based on the CDR3 plus reference TRBV7-8 and TRBJ2-7, the full variable domain is GAGVSQSPRYKVAKRGQDVALRCDPISGHVSLFWYQQALGQGPEFLTYFQNEAQLDKSGLPSDRFFAERPEGSVSTLKIQRTQQEDSAVYLCASSLAVQGGNEQYFGPGTRLTVT.

This clonotype was seen at least ten times. The V and J genes are TRBV18 and TRBJ2-1, with TRBD2 matching 7 bases. CDR3 length: 15 residues. CDR1 and CDR2 (germline): KGHSH, LQKENI. With V trimmed by 2 bases and J by 2 bases, 3 bases remained unmatched. CDR3: CASSPGSGAYNEQFF. The CDR3 region has the DNA TGTGCCAGCTCACCAGGGAGCGGGGCCTACAATGAGCAGTTCTTC.

The chain couples TRBV12-3 or TRBV12-4 to TRBJ1-1; D unclear. Trimming took off 4 bases at V and 3 bases at J, with 15 bases between the two ends. This CDR3 has 15 residues. CDR3 coding DNA: TGTGCCAGCAGTTCTATGATAGGTGGGGACACTGAAGCTTTCTTT. Amino acid sequence: CASSSMIGGDTEAFF.

The chain couples TRBV2 to TRBJ1-5; no clear D gene. Per germline, CDR1 SNHLY and CDR2 FYNNEI. The CDR3 runs to 16 residues. The ends were cut back, 0 bases at V and 0 bases at J, with 9 bases in the middle. CDR3 coding DNA: TGTGCCAGCAGTGAAGCGCTTGGTTATAGCAATCAGCCCCAGCATTTT. Translation gives CASSEALGYSNQPQHF.

J is TRBJ2-5 and V is TRBV19, with TRBD1 as a possible D gene (7 bases). Deletions cut 5 bases from V and 5 bases from J, with 15 bases between. Germline loops: CDR1 LNHDA, CDR2 SQIVND (reference sequence). This CDR3 has 14 amino acids. The DNA of the CDR3 is TGTGCCAGTAGTCAGACAGGGAGGCGGGAGACCCAGTACTTC. It yields the protein CASSQTGRRETQYF.

In its sample, this clonotype was seen a few times. The V gene is TRBV6-5, the J gene TRBJ2-6; 9 nucleotides agree with TRBD1. Trimming cost V 8 bases and J 3 bases; bases outside gene matches: 5. CDR3 length: 15 residues. In germline, CDR1 is MNHEY, CDR2 SVGAGI. This chain's CDR3 is CASSGQGLGANVLTF. For the CDR3, the DNA is TGTGCCAGCTCGGGACAGGGTCTTGGGGCCAACGTCCTGACTTTC.

The chain uses TRBV27 and TRBJ2-5, with 9 bases that match TRBD1. V trimming: 5 bases; J trimming: 5 bases; junction bases outside the gene matches: 9. This CDR3 is built from 15 residues. Germline values: CDR1 MNHEY, CDR2 SMNVEV (reference sequence). In DNA, the CDR3 is TGTGCCAGCAGTCGGCGGACAGGGGTCGTGGAGACCCAGTACTTC. Protein product: CASSRRTGVVETQYF.

This clonotype was observed a few times. Its ends do not fully match the called genes, so a read error is possible. The CDR3 DNA reads TGTGCCAGCACTGAAAGGACCACGGCGGCCGGGGAGCTGTTTTTT. This gives the protein CASTERTTAAGELFF. The chain recombines TRBV6-1 with TRBJ2-2; no firm D call. CDR1 and CDR2 (germline): MNHNS, SASEGT. CDR3 length: 15 amino acids.

V and J are TRBV10-2 and TRBJ1-1; D gene ambiguous. Germline V CDR1 and CDR2: WSHSY, SAAADI. CDR3 length: 13 residues. Trimming removed 0 bases at V and 6 bases at J, with 8 bases between. The CDR3 protein is CASSESFFAEAFF. In DNA form, the CDR3 reads TGCGCCAGCAGTGAGTCTTTTTTTGCTGAAGCTTTCTTT.